This T cell receptor beta chain was obtained from a study of CD4 T cells in relation to SARS-CoV-2 and coronaviruses. Germline loops: CDR1 KGHSH, CDR2 LQKENI. The V gene end was trimmed by 6 bases and the J gene end by 7 bases; junction bases not matched to a gene: 8. The CDR3 totals 15 residues. Unexposed donor CD4+ T cells date from 2011-2018, before the COVID-19 pandemic. CD4+ T cells were isolated from the cells after around 11 days of culture. Unexposed-donor CD4+ T cells were probed with SARS-CoV-2 S/N and four cold-coronavirus spikes, cells permitting. As to this clone: Antigen: not known.

Clones were sequenced by immunoSEQ multiplex PCR, and TCRdb holds only the in-frame ones, with some missing. The table lists around 26,000 clones, just under 75% of them singletons, with around a quarter in the top ten. The material sequenced was CD4+ T cells from PBMCs, cultured in vitro. The sequence derives from a human donor in good health. The rearrangement joins TRBV18 to TRBJ1-4, with TRBD1 identical over 10 bases. The CDR3 is CASSDRQGAVEKLFF. CDR3 DNA: TGTGCCAGCTCGGACCGACAGGGGGCGGTTGAAAAACTGTTTTTT.